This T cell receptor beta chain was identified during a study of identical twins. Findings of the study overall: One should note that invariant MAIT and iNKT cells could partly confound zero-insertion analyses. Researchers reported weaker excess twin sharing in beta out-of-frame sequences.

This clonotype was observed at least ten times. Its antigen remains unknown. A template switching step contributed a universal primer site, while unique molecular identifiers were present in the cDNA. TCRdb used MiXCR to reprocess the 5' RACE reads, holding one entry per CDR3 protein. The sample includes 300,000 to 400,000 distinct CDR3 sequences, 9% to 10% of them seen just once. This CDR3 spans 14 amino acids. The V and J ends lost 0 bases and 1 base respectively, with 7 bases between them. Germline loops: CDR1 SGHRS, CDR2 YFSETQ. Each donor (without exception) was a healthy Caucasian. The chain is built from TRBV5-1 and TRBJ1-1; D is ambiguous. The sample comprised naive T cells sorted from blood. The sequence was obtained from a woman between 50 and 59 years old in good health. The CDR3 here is CASSLDYRNTEAFF. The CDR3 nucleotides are TGCGCCAGCAGCTTGGATTACAGGAACACTGAAGCTTTCTTT.